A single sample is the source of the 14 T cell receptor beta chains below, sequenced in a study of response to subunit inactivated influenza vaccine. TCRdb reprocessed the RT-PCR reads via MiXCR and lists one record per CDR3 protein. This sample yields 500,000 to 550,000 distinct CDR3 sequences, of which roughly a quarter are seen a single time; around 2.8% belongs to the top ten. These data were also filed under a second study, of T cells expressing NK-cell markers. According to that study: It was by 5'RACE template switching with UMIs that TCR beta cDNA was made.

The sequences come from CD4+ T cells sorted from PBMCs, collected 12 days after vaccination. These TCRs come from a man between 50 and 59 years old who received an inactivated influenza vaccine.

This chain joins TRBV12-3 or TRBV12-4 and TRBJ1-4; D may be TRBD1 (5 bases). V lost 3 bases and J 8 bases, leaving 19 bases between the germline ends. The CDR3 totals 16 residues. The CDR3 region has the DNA TGTGCCAGCAGTTTGGGTGGGGCCCGTAGCAACGAAAAACTGTTTTTT. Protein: CASSLGGARSNEKLFF.

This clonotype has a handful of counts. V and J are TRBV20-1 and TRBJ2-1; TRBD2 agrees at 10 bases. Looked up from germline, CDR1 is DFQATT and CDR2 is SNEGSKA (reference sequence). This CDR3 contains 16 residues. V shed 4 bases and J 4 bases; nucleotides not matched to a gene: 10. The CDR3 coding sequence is TGCAGTGCTACGACTTGGACTAGCGGATCTTACAATGAGCAGTTCTTC. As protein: CSATTWTSGSYNEQFF.

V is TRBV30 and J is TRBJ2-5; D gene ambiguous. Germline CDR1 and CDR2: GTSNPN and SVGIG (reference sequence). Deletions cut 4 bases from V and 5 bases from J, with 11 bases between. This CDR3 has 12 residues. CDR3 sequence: CAWKGVGETQYF. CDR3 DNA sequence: TGTGCCTGGAAAGGTGTTGGGGAGACCCAGTACTTC.

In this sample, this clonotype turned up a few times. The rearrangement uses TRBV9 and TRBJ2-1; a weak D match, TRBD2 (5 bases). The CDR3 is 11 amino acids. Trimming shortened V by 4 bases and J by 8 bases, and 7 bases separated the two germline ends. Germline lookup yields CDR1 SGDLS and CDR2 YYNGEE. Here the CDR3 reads CASSIGDEQFF. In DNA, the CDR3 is TGTGCCAGCAGCATCGGGGATGAGCAGTTCTTC.

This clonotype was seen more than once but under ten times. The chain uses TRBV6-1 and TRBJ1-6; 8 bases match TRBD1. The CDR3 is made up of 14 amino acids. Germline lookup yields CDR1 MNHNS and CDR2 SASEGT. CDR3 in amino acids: CATRGGQENSPLHF. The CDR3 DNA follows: TGTGCGACCAGGGGGGGACAGGAGAATTCACCCCTCCACTTT.

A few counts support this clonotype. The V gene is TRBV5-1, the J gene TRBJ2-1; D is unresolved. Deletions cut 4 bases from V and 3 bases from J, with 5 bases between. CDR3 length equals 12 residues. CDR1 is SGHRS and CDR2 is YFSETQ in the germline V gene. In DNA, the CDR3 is TGCGCCAGCAGCCCCTTCTACAATGAGCAGTTCTTC. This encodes CASSPFYNEQFF.

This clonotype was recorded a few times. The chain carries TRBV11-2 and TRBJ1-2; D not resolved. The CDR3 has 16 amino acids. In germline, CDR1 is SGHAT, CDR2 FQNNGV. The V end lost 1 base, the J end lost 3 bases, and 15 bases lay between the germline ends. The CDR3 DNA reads TGTGCCAGCAGCTTAGGATCGAGAGGCCCGTACTATGGCTACACCTTC. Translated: CASSLGSRGPYYGYTF.

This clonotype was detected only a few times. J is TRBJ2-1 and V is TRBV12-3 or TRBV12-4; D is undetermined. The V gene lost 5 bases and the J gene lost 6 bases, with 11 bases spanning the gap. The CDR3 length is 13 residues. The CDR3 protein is CASSRQQLNEQFF. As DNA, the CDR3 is TGTGCCAGCAGTCGCCAACAGCTCAATGAGCAGTTCTTC.

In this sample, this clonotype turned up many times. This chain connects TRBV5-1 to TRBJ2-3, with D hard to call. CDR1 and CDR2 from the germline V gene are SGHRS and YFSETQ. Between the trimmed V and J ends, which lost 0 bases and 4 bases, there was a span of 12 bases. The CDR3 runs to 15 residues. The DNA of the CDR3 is TGCGCCAGCAGCTTGGACCCTGGACGGGCAGATACGCAGTATTTT. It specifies CASSLDPGRADTQYF.

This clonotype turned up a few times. This CDR3 reads CASSLAGINGETQYF. DNA for the CDR3: TGTGCCAGCAGCTTAGCAGGGATCAACGGAGAGACCCAGTACTTC. The chain uses TRBV7-2 and TRBJ2-5; no clear D. Germline lookup yields CDR1 SGHTA and CDR2 FQGNSA. With 0 bases removed from V and 4 bases from J, the gap between germline ends came to 12 bases. The CDR3 has 15 amino acids.

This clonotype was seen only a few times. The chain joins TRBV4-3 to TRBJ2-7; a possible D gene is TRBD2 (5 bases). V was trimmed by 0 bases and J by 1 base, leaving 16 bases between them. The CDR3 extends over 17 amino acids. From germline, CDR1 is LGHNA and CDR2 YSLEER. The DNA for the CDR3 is TGCGCCAGCAGCCAAGATAAGGTCGGGAACGCGTCCTACGAGCAGTACTTC. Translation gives CASSQDKVGNASYEQYF.

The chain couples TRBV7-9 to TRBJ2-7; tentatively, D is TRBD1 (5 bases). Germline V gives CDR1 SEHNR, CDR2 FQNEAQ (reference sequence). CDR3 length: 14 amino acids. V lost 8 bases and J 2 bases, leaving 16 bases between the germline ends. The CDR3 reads CASSLGHRPYEQYF. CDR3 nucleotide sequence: TGTGCCAGCTCTCTAGGACACCGTCCCTACGAGCAGTACTTC.

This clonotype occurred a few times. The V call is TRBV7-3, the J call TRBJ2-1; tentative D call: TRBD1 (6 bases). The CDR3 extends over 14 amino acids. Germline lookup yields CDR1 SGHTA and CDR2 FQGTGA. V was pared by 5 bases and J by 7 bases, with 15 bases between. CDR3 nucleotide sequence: TGTGCCAGCAGCCCAGGCCGGACAGATAATGAGCAGTTCTTC. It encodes CASSPGRTDNEQFF.

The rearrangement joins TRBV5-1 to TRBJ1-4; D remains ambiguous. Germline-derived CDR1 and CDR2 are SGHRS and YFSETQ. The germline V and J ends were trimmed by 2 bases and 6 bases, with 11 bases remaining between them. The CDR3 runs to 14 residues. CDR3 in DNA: TGCGCCAGCAGCTTCGGAAGTATTGATGAAAAACTGTTTTTT. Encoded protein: CASSFGSIDEKLFF. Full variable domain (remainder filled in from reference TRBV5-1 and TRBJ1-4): KAGVTQTPRYLIKTRGQQVTLSCSPISGHRSVSWYQQTPGQGLQFLFEYFSETQRNKGNFPGRFSGRQFSNSRSEMNVSTLELGDSALYLCASSFGSIDEKLFFGSGTQLSVL.